This T cell receptor (beta chain) was sequenced in a study of shared clonotypes between healthy human individuals. Adults of Caucasian background living in Nashville, Tennessee made up all donors. The CD4+ fraction was divided into a CD45RA+ naive subset and a CD45RA-negative memory subset. Sorted-subset replicate PCR reactions were performed with 150 to 200 ng DNA, corresponding to roughly 30,000 T cell genomes. The assay was immunoSEQ multiplex PCR, and TCRdb's table has in-frame clones only and misses some. The data contain some 2,000,000 clones, 85% to 95% of them singletons. Trimming took off 4 bases at V and 0 bases at J, with 11 bases between the two ends. This CDR3 is built from 15 residues. CDR1 is SGHNT and CDR2 is YYREEE in the germline V gene (reference sequence).

The sample consisted of naive CD4+ T cells sorted from blood. Subset of the sample: CD45RA+ positively selected. The chain links TRBV5-4 to TRBJ2-1, with D unresolved. The sequence was collected from a man aged 18 to 30 in good health. CDR3 region: CASSADRSSYNEQFF. The CDR3 nucleotides are TGTGCCAGCAGCGCGGACCGAAGCTCCTACAATGAGCAGTTCTTC.